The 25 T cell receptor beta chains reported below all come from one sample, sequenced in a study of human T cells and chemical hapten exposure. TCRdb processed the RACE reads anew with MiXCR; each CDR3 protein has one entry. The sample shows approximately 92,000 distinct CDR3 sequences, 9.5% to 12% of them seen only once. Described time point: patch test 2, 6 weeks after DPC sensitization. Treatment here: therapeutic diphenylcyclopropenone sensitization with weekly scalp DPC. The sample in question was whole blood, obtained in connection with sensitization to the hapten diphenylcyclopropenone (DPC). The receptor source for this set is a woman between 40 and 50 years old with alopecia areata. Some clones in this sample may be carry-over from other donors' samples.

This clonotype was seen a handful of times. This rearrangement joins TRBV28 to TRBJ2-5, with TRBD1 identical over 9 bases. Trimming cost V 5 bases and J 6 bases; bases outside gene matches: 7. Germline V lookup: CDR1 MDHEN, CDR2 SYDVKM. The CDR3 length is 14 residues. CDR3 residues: CASSPTGGGKTQYF. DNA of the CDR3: TGTGCCAGCAGTCCGACAGGGGGAGGGAAGACCCAGTACTTC.

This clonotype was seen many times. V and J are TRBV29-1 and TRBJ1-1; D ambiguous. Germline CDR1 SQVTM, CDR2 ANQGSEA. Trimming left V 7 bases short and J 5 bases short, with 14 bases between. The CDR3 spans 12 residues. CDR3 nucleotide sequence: TGCAGCGCTGCGGGTGGTCGAACTGAAGCTTTCTTT. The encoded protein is CSAAGGRTEAFF.

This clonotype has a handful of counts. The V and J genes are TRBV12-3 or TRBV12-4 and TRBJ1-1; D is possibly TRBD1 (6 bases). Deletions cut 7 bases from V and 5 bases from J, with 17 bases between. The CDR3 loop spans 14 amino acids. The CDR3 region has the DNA TGTGCCAGCATCCCAGTTGCGGGGGCAACTGAAGCTTTCTTT. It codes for CASIPVAGATEAFF.

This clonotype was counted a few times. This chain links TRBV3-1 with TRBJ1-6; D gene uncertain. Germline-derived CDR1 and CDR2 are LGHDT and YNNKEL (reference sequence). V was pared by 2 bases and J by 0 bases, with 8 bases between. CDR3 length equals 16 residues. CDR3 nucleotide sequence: TGTGCCAGCAGCCAAACCTTTAGCTCCTATAATTCACCCCTCCACTTT. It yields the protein CASSQTFSSYNSPLHF.

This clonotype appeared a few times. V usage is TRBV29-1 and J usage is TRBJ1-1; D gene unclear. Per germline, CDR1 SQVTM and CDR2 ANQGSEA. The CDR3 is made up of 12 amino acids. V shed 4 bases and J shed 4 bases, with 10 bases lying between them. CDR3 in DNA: TGCAGCGTTGTATCCGGGTTCACTGAAGCTTTCTTT. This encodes CSVVSGFTEAFF.

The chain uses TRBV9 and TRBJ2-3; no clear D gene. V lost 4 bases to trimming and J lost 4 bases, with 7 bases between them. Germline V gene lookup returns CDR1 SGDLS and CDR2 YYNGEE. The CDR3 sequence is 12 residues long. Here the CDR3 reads CASSLTPDTQYF. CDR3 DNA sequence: TGTGCCAGCAGCTTAACTCCAGATACGCAGTATTTT.

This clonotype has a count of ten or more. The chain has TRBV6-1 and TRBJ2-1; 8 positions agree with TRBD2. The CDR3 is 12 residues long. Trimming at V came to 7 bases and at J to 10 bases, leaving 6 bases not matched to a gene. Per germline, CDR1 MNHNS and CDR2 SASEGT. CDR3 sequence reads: CASTRPGGEQFF. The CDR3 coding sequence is TGTGCCAGCACCCGTCCGGGGGGGGAGCAGTTCTTC.

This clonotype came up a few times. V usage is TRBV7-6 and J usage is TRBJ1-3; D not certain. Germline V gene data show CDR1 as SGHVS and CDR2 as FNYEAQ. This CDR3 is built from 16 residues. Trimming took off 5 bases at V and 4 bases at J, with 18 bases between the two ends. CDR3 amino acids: CASSLWIAGSGNTIYF. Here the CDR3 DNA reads TGTGCCAGCAGCCTGTGGATTGCGGGCTCGGGAAACACCATATATTTT.

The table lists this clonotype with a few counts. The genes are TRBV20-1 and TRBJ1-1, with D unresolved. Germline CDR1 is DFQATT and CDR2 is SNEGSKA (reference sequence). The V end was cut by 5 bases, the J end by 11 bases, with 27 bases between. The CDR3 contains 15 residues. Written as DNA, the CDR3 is TGCAGTGCTCCAACCGTCCTCGGTGGAGTAGTTCGGGCTTTCTTT. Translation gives CSAPTVLGGVVRAFF.

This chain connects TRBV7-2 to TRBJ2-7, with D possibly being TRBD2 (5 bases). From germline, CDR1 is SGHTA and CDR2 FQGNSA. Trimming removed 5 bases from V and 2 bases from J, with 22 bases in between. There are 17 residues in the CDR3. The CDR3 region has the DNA TGTGCCAGCAGCCCTGGCGTAGGGAGATCACCGACCTACGAGCAGTACTTC. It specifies CASSPGVGRSPTYEQYF.

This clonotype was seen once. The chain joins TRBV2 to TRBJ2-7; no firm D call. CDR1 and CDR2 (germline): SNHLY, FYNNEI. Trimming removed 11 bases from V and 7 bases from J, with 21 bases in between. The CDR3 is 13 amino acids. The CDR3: CAGAATHSREQYF. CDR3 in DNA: TGTGCCGGCGCCGCGACTCACTCTCGAGAGCAGTACTTC.

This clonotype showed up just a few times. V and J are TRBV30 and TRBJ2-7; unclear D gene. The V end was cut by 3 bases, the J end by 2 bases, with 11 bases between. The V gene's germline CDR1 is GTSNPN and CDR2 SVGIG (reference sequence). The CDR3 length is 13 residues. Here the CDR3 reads CAWSFLTAYEQYF. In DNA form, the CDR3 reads TGTGCCTGGAGCTTCCTTACCGCCTACGAGCAGTACTTC.

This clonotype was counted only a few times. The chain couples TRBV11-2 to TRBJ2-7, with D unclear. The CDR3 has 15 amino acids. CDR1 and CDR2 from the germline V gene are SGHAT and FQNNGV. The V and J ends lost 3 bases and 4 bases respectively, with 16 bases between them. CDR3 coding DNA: TGTGCCAGCAGCTTTTTGTCTACCCCCTCGTACGAGCAGTACTTC. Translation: CASSFLSTPSYEQYF.

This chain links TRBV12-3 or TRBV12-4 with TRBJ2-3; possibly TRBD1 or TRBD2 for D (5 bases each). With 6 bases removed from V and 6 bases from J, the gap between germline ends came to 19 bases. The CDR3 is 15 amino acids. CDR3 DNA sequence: TGTGCCAGCAGCCGGAGGCAGGGCGCTATGGATACGCAGTATTTT. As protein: CASSRRQGAMDTQYF.

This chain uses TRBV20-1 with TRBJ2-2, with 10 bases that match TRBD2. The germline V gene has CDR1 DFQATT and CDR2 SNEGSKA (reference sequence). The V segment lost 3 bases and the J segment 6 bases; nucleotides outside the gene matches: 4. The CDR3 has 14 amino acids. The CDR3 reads CSASKLAGAGELFF. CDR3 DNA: TGCAGTGCTAGTAAGCTAGCGGGAGCCGGGGAGCTGTTTTTT.

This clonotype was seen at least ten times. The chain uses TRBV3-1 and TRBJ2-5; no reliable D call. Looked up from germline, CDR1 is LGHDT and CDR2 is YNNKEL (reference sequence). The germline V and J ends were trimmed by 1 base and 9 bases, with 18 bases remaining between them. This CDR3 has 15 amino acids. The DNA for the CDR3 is TGTGCCAGCAGCCAAGCCACGGCCCTAAGGATCGCCCAGTACTTC. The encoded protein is CASSQATALRIAQYF.

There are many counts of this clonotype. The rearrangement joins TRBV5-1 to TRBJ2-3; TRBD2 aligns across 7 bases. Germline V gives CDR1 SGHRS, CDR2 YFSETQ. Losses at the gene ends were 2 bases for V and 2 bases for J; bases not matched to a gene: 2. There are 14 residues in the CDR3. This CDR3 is CASSLLATTDTQYF. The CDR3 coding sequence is TGCGCCAGCAGCTTACTAGCGACCACAGATACGCAGTATTTT.

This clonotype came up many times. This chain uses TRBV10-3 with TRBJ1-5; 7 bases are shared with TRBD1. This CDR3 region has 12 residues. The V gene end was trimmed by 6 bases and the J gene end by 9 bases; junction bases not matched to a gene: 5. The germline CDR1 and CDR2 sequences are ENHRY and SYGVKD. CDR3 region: CAISPQGWPQHF. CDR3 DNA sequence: TGTGCCATCAGCCCACAGGGGTGGCCCCAGCATTTT.

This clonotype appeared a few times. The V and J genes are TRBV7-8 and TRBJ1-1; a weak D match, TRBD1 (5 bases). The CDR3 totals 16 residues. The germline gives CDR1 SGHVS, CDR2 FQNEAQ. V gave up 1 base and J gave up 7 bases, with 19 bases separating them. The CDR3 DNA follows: TGTGCCAGCAGCTTAGGAGGCGGCAGGGCCCCTTTTGAAGCTTTCTTT. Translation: CASSLGGGRAPFEAFF.

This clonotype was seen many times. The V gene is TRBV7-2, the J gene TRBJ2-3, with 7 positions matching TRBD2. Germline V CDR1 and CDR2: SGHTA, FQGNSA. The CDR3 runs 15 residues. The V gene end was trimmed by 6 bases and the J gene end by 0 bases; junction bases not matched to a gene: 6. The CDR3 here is CASSFLAASTDTQYF. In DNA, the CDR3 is TGTGCCAGCAGTTTCCTAGCGGCCAGCACAGATACGCAGTATTTT.

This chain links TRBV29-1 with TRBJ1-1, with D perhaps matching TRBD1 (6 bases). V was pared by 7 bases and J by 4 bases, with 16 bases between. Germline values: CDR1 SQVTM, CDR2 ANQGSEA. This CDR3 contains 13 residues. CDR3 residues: CSAAGGAGTEAFF. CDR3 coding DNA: TGCAGCGCCGCTGGGGGGGCGGGCACTGAAGCTTTCTTT.

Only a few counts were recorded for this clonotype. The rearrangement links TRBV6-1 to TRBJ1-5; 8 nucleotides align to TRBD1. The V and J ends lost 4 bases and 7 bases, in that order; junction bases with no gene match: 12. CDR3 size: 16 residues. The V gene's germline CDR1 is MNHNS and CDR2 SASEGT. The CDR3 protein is CASSVGLGQARQPQHF. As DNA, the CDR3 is TGTGCCAGCAGTGTAGGACTGGGACAGGCCAGACAGCCCCAGCATTTT.

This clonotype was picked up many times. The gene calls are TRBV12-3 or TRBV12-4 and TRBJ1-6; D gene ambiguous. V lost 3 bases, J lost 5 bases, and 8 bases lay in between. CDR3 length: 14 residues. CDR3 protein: CASSFRGNNSPLHF. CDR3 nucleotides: TGTGCCAGCAGTTTCCGGGGTAATAATTCACCCCTCCACTTT.

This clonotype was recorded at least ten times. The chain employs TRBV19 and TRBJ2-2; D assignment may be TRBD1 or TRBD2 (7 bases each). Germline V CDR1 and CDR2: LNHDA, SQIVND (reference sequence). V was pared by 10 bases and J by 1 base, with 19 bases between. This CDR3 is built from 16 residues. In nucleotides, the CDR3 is TGTGCCAATCCCCCTCCCAGGGGGGGGAACACCGGGGAGCTGTTTTTT. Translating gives CANPPPRGGNTGELFF.

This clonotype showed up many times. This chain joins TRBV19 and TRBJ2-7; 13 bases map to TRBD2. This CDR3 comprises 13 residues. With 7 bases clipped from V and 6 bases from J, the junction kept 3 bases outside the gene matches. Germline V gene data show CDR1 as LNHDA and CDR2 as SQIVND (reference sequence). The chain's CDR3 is CASTGTSGTEQYF. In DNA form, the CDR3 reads TGTGCCAGTACCGGGACTAGCGGGACCGAGCAGTACTTC.